The entry that follows covers one TCR beta chain sequence. No antigen is known for it. The data derive from a study of cytomegalovirus exposure and HLA in healthy donors. Findings and limits, study-wide: For most subjects, TCR beta sequences were reported to predict HLA-A and HLA-B alleles with accuracy. What a later analysis showed was that several of the most significant clusters appeared linked to common viral pathogens.

This CDR3 contains 15 residues. Germline V gene data show CDR1 as LNHDA and CDR2 as SQIVND (reference sequence). V lost 7 bases to trimming and J lost 6 bases; unmatched junction nucleotides: 8. The donors (healthy individuals) were bone marrow donors. The PCR employed 60 Vbeta primers together with 13 Jbeta primers. Sequencing used immunoSEQ multiplex PCR; TCRdb keeps in-frame clones, though not all of them. The data hold 100,000 to 140,000 clones, with around four fifths observed a single time. The specimen was PBMCs. The chain combines TRBV19 with TRBJ1-5, with 11 bases fitting TRBD1. The TCR was taken from a young man in good health and CMV-seronegative. CDR3 sequence (DNA): TGTGCCAGTACCTCGGACAGGGGGCGCGGTCAGCCCCAGCATTTT. Protein sequence: CASTSDRGRGQPQHF.